Each of the 2 T cell receptor beta chains below was sequenced from the same sample in a study of T cell repertoires in cytomegalovirus infection (dated by TCRdb to between 2018 and 2021). Reads for this sample came from an Illumina HiSeq 1500. The public sequencing data were trimmed at Q25 with fastp and processed into clonotypes with MiXCR by TCRdb, which kept only in-frame beta chains. Every entry covers one CDR3 protein and lists the most common genes and DNA from its rows. The sample contains fewer than 550,000 distinct CDR3 sequences, approximately 15% of them found a single time. The ten largest clones capture 20% to 30% of the sample. The material sequenced was CD8+ T cells from PBMCs. The receptors derive from a human donor in good health (CMV status not recorded). Some clones in this sample may be carry-over from other donors' samples.

This clonotype was observed many times. The chain joins TRBV7-6 to TRBJ2-5; D gene ambiguous. CDR3 length equals 12 residues. The ends were cut back, 2 bases at V and 4 bases at J, with 5 bases in the middle. Germline lookup yields CDR1 SGHVS and CDR2 FNYEAQ. The CDR3 sequence: CASSLRRETQYF. The CDR3, as DNA: TGTGCCAGCAGCTTACGTAGAGAGACCCAGTACTTC.

The chain uses TRBV5-1 and TRBJ1-1, with D unresolved. The ends were cut back, 0 bases at V and 0 bases at J, with 9 bases in the middle. Per the germline V gene, CDR1 is SGHRS and CDR2 is YFSETQ. This CDR3 is built from 15 residues. The CDR3 DNA is TGCGCCAGCAGCTTGGTTCCAGACTTGAACACTGAAGCTTTCTTT. Translated, it gives CASSLVPDLNTEAFF.